This T cell receptor beta chain was found in a study of Graves' ophthalmopathy and Graves' hyperthyroidism. Researchers took RNA transcripts and amplified TCR beta CDR3 regions from them. Following a first-round RT-PCR that used HTBI primers, a second-round multiplex PCR was carried out. One entry per CDR3 protein results from TCRdb running MiXCR on the multiplex PCR reads. Of 340,000 or so distinct CDR3 sequences in the sample, 15% to 20% are singletons; the top ten hold approximately 13%. The CDR3 totals 15 residues. Deletions cut 5 bases from V and 0 bases from J, with 10 bases between. Germline CDR1 SGHTA, CDR2 FQGNSA. Study conclusions and caveats: Detection in blood was also observed for most expanded thyroid clonotypes above 0.001 frequency.

This clonotype has ten or more counts. Its antigen is as yet unknown. The TCR sequence derives from an adult man with Graves' ophthalmopathy. The sequencing sample was made of peripheral blood. This chain links TRBV7-2 with TRBJ2-2; the D gene could be TRBD1 or TRBD2 (5 bases each). The CDR3 region has the DNA TGTGCCAGCAGCCCGGGGCGTTCGAACACCGGGGAGCTGTTTTTT. This sequence encodes CASSPGRSNTGELFF. Drawing the rest from reference TRBV7-2 and TRBJ2-2, the complete variable domain is GAGVSQSPSNKVTEKGKDVELRCDPISGHTALYWYRQSLGQGLEFLIYFQGNSAPDKSGLPSDRFSAERTGGSVSTLTIQRTQQEDSAVYLCASSPGRSNTGELFFGEGSRLTVL.